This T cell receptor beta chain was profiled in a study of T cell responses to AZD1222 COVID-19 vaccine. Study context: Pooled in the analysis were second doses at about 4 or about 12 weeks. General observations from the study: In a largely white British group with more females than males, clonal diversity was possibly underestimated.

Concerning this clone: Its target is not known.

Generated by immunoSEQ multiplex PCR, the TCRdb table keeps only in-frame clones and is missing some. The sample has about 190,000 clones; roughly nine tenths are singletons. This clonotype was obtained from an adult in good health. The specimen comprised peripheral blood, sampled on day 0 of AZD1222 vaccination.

CDR3 nucleotide sequence: TGTGCCAGCAGCCCGCGCCGGGACAGCTACTCTGGCTACACCTTC. It encodes CASSPRRDSYSGYTF. V gene TRBV9 combines with J gene TRBJ1-2; 7 bases are shared with TRBD1. The V segment lost 4 bases and the J segment 7 bases; nucleotides outside the gene matches: 13. Germline V gene lookup returns CDR1 SGDLS and CDR2 YYNGEE. The CDR3 sequence is 15 residues long.